This TCR beta chain originates from a study of blood T cell repertoires in COVID-19. About the research overall: There were acute and convalescent COVID-19 samples, and they came from the United States, Italy and Spain.

TCRdb keeps only in-frame clones here, not all; method: immunoSEQ multiplex PCR. Of fewer than 200,000 clones in the sample, roughly 85% were seen once. There are 12 residues in the CDR3. V was shortened by 0 bases and J by 10 bases, with 9 bases between the two germline ends. The germline V gene has CDR1 MNHNS and CDR2 SASEGT. Specimen: peripheral blood. The TCR originated in a man in his sixties with active or convalescent COVID-19. The chain recombines TRBV6-1 with TRBJ1-2, with no clear D. Written as DNA, the CDR3 is TGTGCCAGCAGTGAAGCAAGGAGGACCTACACCTTC. It is translated as CASSEARRTYTF.